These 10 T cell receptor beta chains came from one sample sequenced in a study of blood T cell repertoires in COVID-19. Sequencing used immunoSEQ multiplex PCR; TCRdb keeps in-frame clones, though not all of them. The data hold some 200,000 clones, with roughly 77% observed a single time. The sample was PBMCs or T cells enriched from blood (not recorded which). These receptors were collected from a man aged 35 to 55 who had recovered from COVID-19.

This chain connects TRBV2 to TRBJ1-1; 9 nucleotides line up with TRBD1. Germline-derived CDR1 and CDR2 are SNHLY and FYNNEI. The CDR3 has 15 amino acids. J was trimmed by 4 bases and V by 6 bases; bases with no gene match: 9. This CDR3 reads CASSVGQGRGTEAFF. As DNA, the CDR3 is TGTGCCAGCAGCGTAGGACAGGGGAGGGGCACTGAAGCTTTCTTT.

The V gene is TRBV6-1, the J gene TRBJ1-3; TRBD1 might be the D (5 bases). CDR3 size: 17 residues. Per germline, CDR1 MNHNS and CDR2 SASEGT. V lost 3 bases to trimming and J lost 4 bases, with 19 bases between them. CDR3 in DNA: TGTGCCAGCAGTGACGGGACTTCCTTTTCTGGGGGAAACACCATATATTTT. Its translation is CASSDGTSFSGGNTIYF.

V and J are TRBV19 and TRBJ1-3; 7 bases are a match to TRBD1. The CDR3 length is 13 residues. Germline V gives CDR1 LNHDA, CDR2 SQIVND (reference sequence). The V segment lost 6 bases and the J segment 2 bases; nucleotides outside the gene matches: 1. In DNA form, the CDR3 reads TGTGCCAGTAGCGGGACAGCTGGAAACACCATATATTTT. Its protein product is CASSGTAGNTIYF.

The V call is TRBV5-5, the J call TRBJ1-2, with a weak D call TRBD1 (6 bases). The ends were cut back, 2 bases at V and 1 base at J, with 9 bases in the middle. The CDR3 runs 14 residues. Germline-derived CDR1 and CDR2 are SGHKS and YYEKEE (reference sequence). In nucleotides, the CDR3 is TGTGCCAGCAGCTTCTTGGACAGTAACTATGGCTACACCTTC. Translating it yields CASSFLDSNYGYTF.

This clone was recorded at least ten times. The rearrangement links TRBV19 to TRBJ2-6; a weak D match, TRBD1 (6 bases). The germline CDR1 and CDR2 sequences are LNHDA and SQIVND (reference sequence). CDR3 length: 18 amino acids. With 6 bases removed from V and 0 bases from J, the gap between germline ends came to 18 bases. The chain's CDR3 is CASRLDSPVNSGANVLTF. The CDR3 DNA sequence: TGTGCCAGTAGGCTGGACAGTCCCGTGAACTCTGGGGCCAACGTCCTGACTTTC. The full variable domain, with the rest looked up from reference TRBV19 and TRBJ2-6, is DGGITQSPKYLFRKEGQNVTLSCEQNLNHDAMYWYRQDPGQGLRLIYYSQIVNDFQKGDIAEGYSVSREKKESFPLTVTSAQKNPTAFYLCASRLDSPVNSGANVLTFGAGSRLTVL.

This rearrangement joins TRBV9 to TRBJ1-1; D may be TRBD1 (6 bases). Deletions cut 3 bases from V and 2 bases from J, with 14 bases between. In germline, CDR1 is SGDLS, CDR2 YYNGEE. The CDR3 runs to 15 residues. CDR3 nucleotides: TGTGCCAGCAGCGCAACGGGACAAATAAACACTGAAGCTTTCTTT. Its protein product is CASSATGQINTEAFF.

The CDR3 sequence is CAISFDRGGTGAFF. For the CDR3, the DNA is TGTGCCATCAGTTTTGACAGGGGGGGAACGGGAGCTTTCTTT. The V and J genes are TRBV10-3 and TRBJ1-1; 9 bases line up with TRBD1. The CDR3 totals 14 residues. V trimming: 5 bases; J trimming: 10 bases; junction bases outside the gene matches: 11. Germline assignment: CDR1 ENHRY and CDR2 SYGVKD.

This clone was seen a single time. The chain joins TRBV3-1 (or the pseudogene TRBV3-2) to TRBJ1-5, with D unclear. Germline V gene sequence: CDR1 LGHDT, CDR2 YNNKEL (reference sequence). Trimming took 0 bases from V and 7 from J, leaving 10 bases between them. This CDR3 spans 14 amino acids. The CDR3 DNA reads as TGTGCCAGCAGCCAAGATAGCGGATTACAGCCCCAGCATTTT. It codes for CASSQDSGLQPQHF.

This CDR3 reads CASSPRAGGSSSPLHF. The CDR3 nucleotides are TGTGCCAGTAGCCCCAGGGCAGGGGGCTCGAGTTCACCCCTCCACTTT. The chain combines TRBV19 with TRBJ1-6; 8 bases agree with TRBD1. V trimming: 6 bases; J trimming: 9 bases; junction bases outside the gene matches: 13. CDR1 is LNHDA and CDR2 is SQIVND in the germline V gene (reference sequence). The CDR3 has 16 amino acids.

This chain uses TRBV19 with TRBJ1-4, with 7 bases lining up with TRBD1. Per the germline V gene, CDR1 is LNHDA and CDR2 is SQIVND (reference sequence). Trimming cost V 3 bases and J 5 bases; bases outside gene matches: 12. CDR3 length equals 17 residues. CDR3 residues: CASSMARGIGLNEKLFF. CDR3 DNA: TGTGCCAGTAGTATGGCCAGGGGGATTGGCCTCAATGAAAAACTGTTTTTT.